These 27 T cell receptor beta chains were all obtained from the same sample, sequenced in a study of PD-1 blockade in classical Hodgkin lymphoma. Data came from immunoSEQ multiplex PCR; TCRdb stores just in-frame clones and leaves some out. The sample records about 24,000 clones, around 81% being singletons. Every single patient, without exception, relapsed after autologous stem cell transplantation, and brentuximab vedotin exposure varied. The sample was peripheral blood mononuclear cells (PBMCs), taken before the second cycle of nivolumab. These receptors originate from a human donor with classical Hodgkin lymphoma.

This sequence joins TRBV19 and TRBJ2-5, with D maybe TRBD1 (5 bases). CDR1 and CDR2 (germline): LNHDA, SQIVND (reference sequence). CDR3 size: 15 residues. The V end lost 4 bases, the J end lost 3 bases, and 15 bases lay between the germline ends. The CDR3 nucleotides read TGTGCCAGTAGTAACCCCGGCAGGGCGAAAGAGACCCAGTACTTC. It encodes CASSNPGRAKETQYF.

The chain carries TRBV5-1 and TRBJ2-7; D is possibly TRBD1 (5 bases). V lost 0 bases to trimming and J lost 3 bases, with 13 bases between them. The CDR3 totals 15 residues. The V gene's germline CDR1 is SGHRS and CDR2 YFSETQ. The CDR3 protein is CASSLGQHRVYEQYF. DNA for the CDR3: TGCGCCAGCAGCTTGGGACAGCATAGAGTCTACGAGCAGTACTTC.

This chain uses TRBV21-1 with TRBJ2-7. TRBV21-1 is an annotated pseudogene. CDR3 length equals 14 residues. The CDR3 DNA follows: TGTGCCAGCCCCCCCAGGCGAGGGGGGATTGAGCAGTACTTC. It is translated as CASPPRRGGIEQYF.

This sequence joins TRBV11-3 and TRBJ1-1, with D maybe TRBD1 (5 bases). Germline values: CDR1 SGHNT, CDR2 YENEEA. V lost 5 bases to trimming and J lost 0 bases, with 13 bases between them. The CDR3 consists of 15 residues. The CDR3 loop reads CASSETGQMNTEAFF. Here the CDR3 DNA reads TGTGCCAGCAGCGAGACGGGGCAGATGAACACTGAAGCTTTCTTT. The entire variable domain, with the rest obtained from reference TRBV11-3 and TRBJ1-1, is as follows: EAGVVQSPRYKIIEKKQPVAFWCNPISGHNTLYWYLQNLGQGPELLIRYENEEAVDDSQLPKDRFSAERLKGVDSTLKIQPAELGDSAVYLCASSETGQMNTEAFFGQGTRLTVV.

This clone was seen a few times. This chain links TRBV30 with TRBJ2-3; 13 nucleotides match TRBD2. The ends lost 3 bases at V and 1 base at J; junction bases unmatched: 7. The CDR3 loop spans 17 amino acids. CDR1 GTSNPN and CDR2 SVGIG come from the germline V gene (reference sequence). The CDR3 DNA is TGTGCCTGGAGACCCGGACTAGCGGGAGCGGGCACAGATACGCAGTATTTT. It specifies CAWRPGLAGAGTDTQYF. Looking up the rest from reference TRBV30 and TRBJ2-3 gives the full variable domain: SQTIHQWPATLVQPVGSPLSLECTVEGTSNPNLYWYRQAAGRGLQLLFYSVGIGQISSEVPQNLSASRPQDRQFILSSKKLLLSDSGFYLCAWRPGLAGAGTDTQYFGPGTRLTVL.

CDR3 protein: CASSFRESSTDTQYF. DNA of the CDR3: TGCGCCAGCAGCTTCCGGGAGAGTAGCACAGATACGCAGTATTTT. The chain has TRBV5-1 and TRBJ2-3, with D perhaps TRBD2 (6 bases). The CDR3 contains 15 residues. The germline V gene encodes CDR1 SGHRS and CDR2 YFSETQ. V was pared by 2 bases and J by 0 bases, with 10 bases between.

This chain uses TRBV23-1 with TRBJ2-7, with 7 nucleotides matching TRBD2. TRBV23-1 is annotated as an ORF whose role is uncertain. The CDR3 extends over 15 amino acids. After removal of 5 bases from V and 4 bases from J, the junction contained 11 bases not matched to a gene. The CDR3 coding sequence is TGCGCCAGCAGTACCCAAAGGGAGGGTTCTTACGAGCAGTACTTC. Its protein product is CASSTQREGSYEQYF.

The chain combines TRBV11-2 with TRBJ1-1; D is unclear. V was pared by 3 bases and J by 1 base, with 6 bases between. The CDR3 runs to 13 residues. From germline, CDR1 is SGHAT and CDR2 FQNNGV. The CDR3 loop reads CASSFQENTEAFF. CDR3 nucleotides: TGTGCCAGCAGCTTCCAGGAGAACACTGAAGCTTTCTTT.

This CDR3 reads CAWERAKNIQYF. In DNA, the CDR3 is TGTGCCTGGGAAAGGGCCAAAAACATTCAGTACTTC. The V call is TRBV30, the J call TRBJ2-4; no clear D gene. The CDR3 runs 12 residues. V lost 5 bases to trimming and J lost 1 base, with 6 bases between them. Per the germline V gene, CDR1 is GTSNPN and CDR2 is SVGIG (reference sequence).

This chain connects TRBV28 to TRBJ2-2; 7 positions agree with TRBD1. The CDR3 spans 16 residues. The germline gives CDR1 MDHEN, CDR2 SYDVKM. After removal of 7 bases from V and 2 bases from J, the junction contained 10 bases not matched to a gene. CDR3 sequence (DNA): TGTGCCAGCAATTCCCGTGGACAGGACAACACCGGGGAGCTGTTTTTT. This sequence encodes CASNSRGQDNTGELFF.

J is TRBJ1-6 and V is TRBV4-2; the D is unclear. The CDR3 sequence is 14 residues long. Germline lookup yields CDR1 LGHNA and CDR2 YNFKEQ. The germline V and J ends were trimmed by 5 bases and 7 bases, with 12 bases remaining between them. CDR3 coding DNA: TGTGCCAGCAGCTTGGCTTCAAAGAATTCACCCCTCCACTTT. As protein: CASSLASKNSPLHF.

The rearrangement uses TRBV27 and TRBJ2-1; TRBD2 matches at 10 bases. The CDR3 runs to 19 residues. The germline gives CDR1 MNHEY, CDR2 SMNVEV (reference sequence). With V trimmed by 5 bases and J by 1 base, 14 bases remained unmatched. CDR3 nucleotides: TGTGCCAGCAGTAAACAGGGGTCTAGCGGGAGCGATTCCTACAATGAGCAGTTCTTC. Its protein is CASSKQGSSGSDSYNEQFF.

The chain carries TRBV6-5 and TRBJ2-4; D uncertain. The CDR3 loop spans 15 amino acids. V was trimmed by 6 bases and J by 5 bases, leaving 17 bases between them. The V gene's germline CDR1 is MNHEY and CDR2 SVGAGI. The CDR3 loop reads CASSPTRIRENIQYF. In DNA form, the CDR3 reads TGTGCCAGCAGCCCAACGCGGATCCGGGAAAACATTCAGTACTTC.

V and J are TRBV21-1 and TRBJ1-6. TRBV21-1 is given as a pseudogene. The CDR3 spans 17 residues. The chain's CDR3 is CDHGGGPESQIHSPLHF. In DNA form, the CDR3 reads TGTGACCACGGGGGGGGTCCCGAGTCCCAAATACATTCACCCCTCCACTTT.

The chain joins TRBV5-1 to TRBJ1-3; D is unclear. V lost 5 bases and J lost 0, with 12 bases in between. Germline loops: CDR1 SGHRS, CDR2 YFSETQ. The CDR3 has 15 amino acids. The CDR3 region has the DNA TGCGCCAGCAGAGATGACTTAGCCTCTGGAAACACCATATATTTT. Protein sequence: CASRDDLASGNTIYF.

The CDR3 DNA follows: TGTGCCAGCAGTTTATGGCTAGCACGCACCGGGGAGCTGTTTTTT. This sequence encodes CASSLWLARTGELFF. The V gene is TRBV6-6, the J gene TRBJ2-2, with D maybe TRBD2 (5 bases). Trimming shortened V by 4 bases and J by 4 bases, and 13 bases separated the two germline ends. The CDR3 extends over 15 amino acids. Germline V CDR1 and CDR2: MNHNY, SVGAGI (reference sequence).

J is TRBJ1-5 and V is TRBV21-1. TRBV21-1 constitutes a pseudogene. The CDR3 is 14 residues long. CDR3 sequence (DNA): TGTGCCAGCAGCAAATCGGCCCGCGGAGTACCCCAGCATTTT. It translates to CASSKSARGVPQHF.

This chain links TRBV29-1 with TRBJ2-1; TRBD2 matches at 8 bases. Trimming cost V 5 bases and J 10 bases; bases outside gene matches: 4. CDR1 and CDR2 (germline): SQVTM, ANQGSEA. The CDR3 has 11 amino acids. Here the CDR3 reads CSVLLAGEQFF. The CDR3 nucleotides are TGCAGCGTTCTCCTAGCGGGCGAGCAGTTCTTC.

CDR3 residues: CASSQGTNSYEQYF. The CDR3 DNA reads as TGCGCCAGCAGCCAAGGGACTAACTCCTACGAGCAGTACTTC. The V and J genes are TRBV4-1 and TRBJ2-7; D possibly corresponds to TRBD2 (6 bases). V lost 1 base and J 0 bases, leaving 7 bases between the germline ends. Germline V CDR1 and CDR2: MGHRA, YSYEKL. CDR3 length equals 14 residues.

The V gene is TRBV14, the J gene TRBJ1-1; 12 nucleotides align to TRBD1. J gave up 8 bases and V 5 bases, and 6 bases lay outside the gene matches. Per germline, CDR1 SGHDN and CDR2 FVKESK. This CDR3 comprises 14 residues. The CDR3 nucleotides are TGTGCCAGCAGCTCGGGACAGGGGGCTGAGGAAGCTTTCTTT. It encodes CASSSGQGAEEAFF. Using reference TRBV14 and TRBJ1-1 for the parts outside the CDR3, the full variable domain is EAGVTQFPSHSVIEKGQTVTLRCDPISGHDNLYWYRRVMGKEIKFLLHFVKESKQDESGMPNNRFLAERTGGTYSTLKVQPAELEDSGVYFCASSSGQGAEEAFFGQGTRLTVV.

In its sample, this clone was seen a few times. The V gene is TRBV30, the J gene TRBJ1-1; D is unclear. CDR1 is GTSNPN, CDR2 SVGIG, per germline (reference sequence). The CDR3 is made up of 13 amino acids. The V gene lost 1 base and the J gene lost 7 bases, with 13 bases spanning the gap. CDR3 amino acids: CAWSATLRVEAFF. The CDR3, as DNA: TGTGCCTGGAGTGCGACACTTCGGGTTGAAGCTTTCTTT.

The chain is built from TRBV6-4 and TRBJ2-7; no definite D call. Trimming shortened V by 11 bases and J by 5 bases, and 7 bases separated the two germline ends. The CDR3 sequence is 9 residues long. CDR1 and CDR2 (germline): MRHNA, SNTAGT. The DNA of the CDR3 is TGTGCCGTTCAGGACGAGCAGTACTTC. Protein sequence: CAVQDEQYF.

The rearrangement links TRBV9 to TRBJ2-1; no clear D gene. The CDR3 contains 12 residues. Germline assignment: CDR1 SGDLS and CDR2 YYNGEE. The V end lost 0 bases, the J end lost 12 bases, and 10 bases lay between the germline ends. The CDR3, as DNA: TGTGCCAGCAGCGTAGCTGGCGCCCCGCAGTTCTTC. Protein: CASSVAGAPQFF. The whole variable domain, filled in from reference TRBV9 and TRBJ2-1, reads DSGVTQTPKHLITATGQRVTLRCSPRSGDLSVYWYQQSLDQGLQFLIQYYNGEERAKGNILERFSAQQFPDLHSELNLSSLELGDSALYFCASSVAGAPQFFGPGTRLTVL.

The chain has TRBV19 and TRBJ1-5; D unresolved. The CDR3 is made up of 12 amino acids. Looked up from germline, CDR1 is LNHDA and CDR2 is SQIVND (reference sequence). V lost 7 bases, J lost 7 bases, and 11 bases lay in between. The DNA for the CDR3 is TGTGCCAGTAATTCCCAGCCACAGCCCCAGCATTTT. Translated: CASNSQPQPQHF.

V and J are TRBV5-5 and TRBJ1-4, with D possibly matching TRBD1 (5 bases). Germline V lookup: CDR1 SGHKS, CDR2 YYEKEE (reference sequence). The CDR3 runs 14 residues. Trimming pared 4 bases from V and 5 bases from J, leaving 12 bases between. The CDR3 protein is CASSIGALNEKLFF. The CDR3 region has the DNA TGTGCCAGCAGCATAGGGGCCCTAAATGAAAAACTGTTTTTT.

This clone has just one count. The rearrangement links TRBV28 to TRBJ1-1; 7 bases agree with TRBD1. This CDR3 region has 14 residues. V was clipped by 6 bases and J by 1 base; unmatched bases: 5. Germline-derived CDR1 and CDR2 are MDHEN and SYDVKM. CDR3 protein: CASRPGQTNTEAFF. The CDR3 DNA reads TGTGCCAGCAGGCCGGGACAGACGAACACTGAAGCTTTCTTT. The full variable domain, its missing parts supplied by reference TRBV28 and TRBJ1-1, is DVKVTQSSRYLVKRTGEKVFLECVQDMDHENMFWYRQDPGLGLRLIYFSYDVKMKEKGDIPEGYSVSREKKERFSLILESASTNQTSMYLCASRPGQTNTEAFFGQGTRLTVV.

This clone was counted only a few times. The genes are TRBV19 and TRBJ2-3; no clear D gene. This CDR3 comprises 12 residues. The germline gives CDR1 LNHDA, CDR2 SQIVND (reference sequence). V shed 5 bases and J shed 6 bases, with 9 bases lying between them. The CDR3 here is CASSLTRDTQYF. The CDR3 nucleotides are TGTGCCAGTAGTCTAACAAGGGATACGCAGTATTTT.